What follows describes a single T cell receptor beta chain. The antigen remains unidentified. CDR1 and CDR2 from the germline V gene are MNHNY and SVGAGI (reference sequence). Trimming stripped 6 bases from V and 2 bases from J, with 14 bases between. CDR3 size: 14 residues. cDNA libraries for TCR beta contained unique molecular identifiers. From the PCR reads, TCRdb called clonotypes with MiXCR, one entry per CDR3 protein. The sample has about 180,000 distinct CDR3 sequences; about 32% are singletons. The data are from a study of post-analysis software for immune sequencing data. Whole-study findings and limits: When patients were compared with controls, 5 or 6 TRBV segments were more frequent, TRBV5-6, TRBV5-1 and TRBV20-1 among them.

The sequence derives from a girl under 18 with multiple sclerosis. The sequencing input was blood. V is TRBV6-6 and J is TRBJ2-7, with D unresolved. The CDR3 sequence: CASSPLEYTYEQYF. The CDR3 DNA is TGTGCCAGCAGCCCTCTAGAATATACCTACGAGCAGTACTTC.